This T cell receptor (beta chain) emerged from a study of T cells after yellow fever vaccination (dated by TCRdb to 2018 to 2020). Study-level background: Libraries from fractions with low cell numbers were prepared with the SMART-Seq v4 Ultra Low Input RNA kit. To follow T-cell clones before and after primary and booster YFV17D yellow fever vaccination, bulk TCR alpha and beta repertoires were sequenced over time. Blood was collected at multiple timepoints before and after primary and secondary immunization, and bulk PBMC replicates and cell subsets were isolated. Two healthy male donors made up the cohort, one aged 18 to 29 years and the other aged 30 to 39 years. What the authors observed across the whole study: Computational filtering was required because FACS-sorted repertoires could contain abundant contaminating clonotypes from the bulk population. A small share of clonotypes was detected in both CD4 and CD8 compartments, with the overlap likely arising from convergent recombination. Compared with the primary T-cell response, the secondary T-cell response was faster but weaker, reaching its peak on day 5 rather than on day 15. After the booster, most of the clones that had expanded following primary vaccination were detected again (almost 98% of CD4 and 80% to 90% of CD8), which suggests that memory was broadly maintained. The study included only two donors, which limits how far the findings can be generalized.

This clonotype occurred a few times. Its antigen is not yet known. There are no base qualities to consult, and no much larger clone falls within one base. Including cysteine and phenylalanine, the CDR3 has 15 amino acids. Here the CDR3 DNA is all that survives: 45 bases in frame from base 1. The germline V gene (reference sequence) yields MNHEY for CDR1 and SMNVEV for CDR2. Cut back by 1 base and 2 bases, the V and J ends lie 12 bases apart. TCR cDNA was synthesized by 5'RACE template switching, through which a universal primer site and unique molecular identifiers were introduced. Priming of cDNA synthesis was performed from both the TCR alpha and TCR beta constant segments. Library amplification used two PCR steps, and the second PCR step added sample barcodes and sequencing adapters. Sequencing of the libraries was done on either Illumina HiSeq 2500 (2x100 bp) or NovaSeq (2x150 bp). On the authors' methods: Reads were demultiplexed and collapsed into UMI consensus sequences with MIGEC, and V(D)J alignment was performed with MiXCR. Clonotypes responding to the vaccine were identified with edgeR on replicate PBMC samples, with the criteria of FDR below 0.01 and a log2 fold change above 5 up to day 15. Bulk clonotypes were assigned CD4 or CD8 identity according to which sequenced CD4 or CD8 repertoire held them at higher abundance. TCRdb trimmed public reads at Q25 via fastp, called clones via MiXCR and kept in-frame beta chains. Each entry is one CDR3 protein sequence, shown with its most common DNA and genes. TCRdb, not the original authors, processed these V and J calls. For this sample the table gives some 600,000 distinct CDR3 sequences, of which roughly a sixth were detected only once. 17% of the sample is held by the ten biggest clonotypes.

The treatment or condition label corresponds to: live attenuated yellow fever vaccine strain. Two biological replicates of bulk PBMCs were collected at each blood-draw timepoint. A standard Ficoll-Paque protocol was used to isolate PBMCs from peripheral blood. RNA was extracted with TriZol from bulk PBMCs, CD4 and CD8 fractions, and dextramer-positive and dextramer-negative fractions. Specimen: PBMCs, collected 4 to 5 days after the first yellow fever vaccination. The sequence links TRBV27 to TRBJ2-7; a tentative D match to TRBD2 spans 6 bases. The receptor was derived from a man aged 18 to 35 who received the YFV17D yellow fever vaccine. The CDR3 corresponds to CASSLFGGIAYEQYF. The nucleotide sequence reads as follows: TGTGCCAGCAGTTTATTTGGGGGGATTGCCTACGAGCAGTACTTC.